This T cell receptor beta chain derives from a study of cytomegalovirus exposure and HLA in healthy donors. PCR was performed using 60 Vbeta and 13 Jbeta primers. TCRdb's copy holds only in-frame clones and misses some; the assay was immunoSEQ multiplex PCR. Among 77,000 or so clones, approximately 75% were seen once, and the ten largest hold more than 7%. The CDR3 sequence is 18 residues long. CDR1 and CDR2 (germline): LNHNV, YYDKDF (reference sequence). V lost 2 bases to trimming and J lost 7 bases; unmatched junction nucleotides: 16. Specimen: PBMCs. The receptor was isolated from a woman aged 35 to 49 in good health and CMV-seronegative. The V gene is TRBV15, the J gene TRBJ2-1, with 8 positions matching TRBD2. CDR3: CATSRQLAYGRAGNEQFF. The CDR3 nucleotides are TGTGCCACCAGCAGACAACTAGCATACGGGAGGGCCGGGAATGAGCAGTTCTTC.